This T cell receptor (beta chain) was recorded in a study of blood T cell repertoires in COVID-19. At the level of the study: Samples of COVID-19 (acute and convalescent) were obtained from the United States, Italy and Spain.

This table comes from immunoSEQ multiplex PCR, and its TCRdb copy is limited to in-frame clones, with some not included. The data show around 220,000 clones, with roughly nine tenths seen just once and about 2.2% held by the top ten. Germline-derived CDR1 and CDR2 are SGHAT and FQNNGV. The CDR3 sequence is 15 residues long. The trim removed 5 bases at V and 5 bases at J, leaving 7 bases unmatched. Sequencing used peripheral blood. The chain couples TRBV11-2 to TRBJ2-3; the match to TRBD1 covers 10 bases. The TCR comes from a woman in her fifties or sixties with acute or convalescent COVID-19. CDR3 nucleotide sequence: TGTGCCAGCAGCCGACAGGGGGCAGCGCAAGATACGCAGTATTTT. This gives the protein CASSRQGAAQDTQYF.